These 22 T cell receptor beta chains originate from one sample sequenced in a study of PD-1 blockade in mismatch repair-deficient tumors (dated by TCRdb to the late 2010s). Libraries were prepared through the immunoSEQ multiplex PCR assay. Sourced from immuneACCESS, this table was stored by TCRdb with only in-frame sequences that have V and J called. A share of the clones is absent; for the studies checked, an unresolved V gene accounts for under half, and the remainder has no known explanation. The sample includes approximately 80,000 clones, with around 80% observed a single time. Roughly 6% of the sample is in the top ten clones. Source: peripheral blood, taken 44 weeks after starting pembrolizumab. These receptors all stem from an adult with mismatch repair-deficient cancer.

The gene calls are TRBV20-1 and TRBJ2-7; no clear D. The V gene's germline CDR1 is DFQATT and CDR2 SNEGSKA (reference sequence). This CDR3 is built from 11 residues. V gave up 6 bases and J gave up 2 bases, with 8 bases separating them. Here the CDR3 DNA reads TGCAGTGCCGGGCCCCCCTACGAGCAGTACTTC. It is translated as CSAGPPYEQYF.

The chain carries TRBV25-1 and TRBJ2-3; D unresolved. Per the germline V gene, CDR1 is MGHDK and CDR2 is SYGVNS. V lost 6 bases and J lost 5, with 9 bases in between. The CDR3 extends over 12 amino acids. The DNA for the CDR3 is TGTGCCAGCAGCCCTGGTGGAGATACGCAGTATTTT. It codes for CASSPGGDTQYF. Full variable domain (remainder filled in from reference TRBV25-1 and TRBJ2-3): EADIYQTPRYLVIGTGKKITLECSQTMGHDKMYWYQQDPGMELHLIHYSYGVNSTEKGDLSSESTVSRIRTEHFPLTLESARPSHTSQYLCASSPGGDTQYFGPGTRLTVL.

The chain couples TRBV10-3 to TRBJ2-4, with TRBD2 identical over 8 bases. J lost 9 bases, V lost 1 base, and 5 bases had no gene match. The CDR3 runs 14 residues. Germline V CDR1 and CDR2: ENHRY, SYGVKD. DNA for the CDR3: TGTGCCATCAGTGAGTTAGCGGGACAACCCATTCAGTACTTC. This codes for CAISELAGQPIQYF.

A few counts support this clone. The CDR3, as DNA: TGTGCCAGCAGTTTTGAGGAGTACGAGCAGTACTTC. Its protein product is CASSFEEYEQYF. The chain combines TRBV2 with TRBJ2-7, with D hard to call. This CDR3 is 12 amino acids long. CDR1 is SNHLY and CDR2 is FYNNEI in the germline V gene. Trimming took 5 bases from V and 4 from J, leaving 9 bases between them.

A single count supports this clone. V and J are TRBV5-4 and TRBJ2-1, with 10 bases lining up with TRBD2. J lost 8 bases, V lost 1 base, and 6 bases had no gene match. CDR1 SGHNT and CDR2 YYREEE come from the germline V gene (reference sequence). The CDR3 runs 15 residues. This CDR3 reads CASSLWSSGSDEQFF. The DNA of the CDR3 is TGTGCCAGCAGCTTGTGGTCTAGCGGGAGTGATGAGCAGTTCTTC.

The chain recombines TRBV5-4 with TRBJ1-2, with 9 nucleotides matching TRBD1. This CDR3 spans 14 amino acids. In germline, CDR1 is SGHNT, CDR2 YYREEE (reference sequence). J lost 4 bases, V lost 0 bases, and 1 base had no gene match. The chain's CDR3 is CASSLGDRVYGYTF. Written as DNA, the CDR3 is TGTGCCAGCAGCTTGGGGGACAGGGTCTATGGCTACACCTTC.

This chain links TRBV7-3 with TRBJ2-7; 12 nucleotides match TRBD2. The CDR3 is 15 residues long. Trimming at V came to 5 bases and at J to 1 base, leaving 3 bases not matched to a gene. Per germline, CDR1 SGHTA and CDR2 FQGTGA. DNA for the CDR3: TGTGCCAGCAGCCAGACTAGCGGGAGATCCTACGAGCAGTACTTC. Protein product: CASSQTSGRSYEQYF.

The V and J genes are TRBV12-5 and TRBJ2-1; D is tentatively TRBD1 or TRBD2 (5 bases each). With 4 bases removed from V and 8 bases from J, the gap between germline ends came to 15 bases. This CDR3 has 14 amino acids. CDR1 is LGHNT and CDR2 is FRNRAP in the germline V gene. The CDR3 protein is CASGWDGLGDEQFF. The CDR3 DNA reads TGTGCTAGTGGTTGGGACGGCCTTGGAGATGAGCAGTTCTTC. Looking up the rest from reference TRBV12-5 and TRBJ2-1 gives the full variable domain: DARVTQTPRHKVTEMGQEVTMRCQPILGHNTVFWYRQTMMQGLELLAYFRNRAPLDDSGMPKDRFSAEMPDATLATLKIQPSEPRDSAVYFCASGWDGLGDEQFFGPGTRLTVL.

The chain recombines TRBV11-2 with TRBJ2-5; tentative D call: TRBD1 (6 bases). The CDR3 is made up of 14 amino acids. Deletions cut 5 bases from V and 0 bases from J, with 10 bases between. The V gene's germline CDR1 is SGHAT and CDR2 FQNNGV. The CDR3 DNA reads TGTGCCAGCAGCCGGGGACAAGACCAAGAGACCCAGTACTTC. This codes for CASSRGQDQETQYF.

The V and J genes are TRBV18 and TRBJ2-2, with D perhaps matching TRBD1 (6 bases). The germline V and J ends were trimmed by 1 base and 4 bases, with 16 bases remaining between them. The CDR3 runs 17 residues. Germline V gene data show CDR1 as KGHSH and CDR2 as LQKENI. The CDR3 reads CASSPLGTGQGTGELFF. The CDR3 nucleotides are TGTGCCAGCTCACCACTCGGAACAGGGCAGGGCACCGGGGAGCTGTTTTTT.

The rearrangement uses TRBV30 and TRBJ1-1, with 8 bases aligning to TRBD1. With V trimmed by 3 bases and J by 6 bases, 6 bases remained unmatched. Germline CDR1 GTSNPN, CDR2 SVGIG (reference sequence). CDR3 length: 13 amino acids. The CDR3 bases are TGTGCCTGGAGGAGGACAGGGAGGTCTGAAGCTTTCTTT. Translating gives CAWRRTGRSEAFF.

The V gene is TRBV19, the J gene TRBJ2-3; 8 bases align to TRBD1. The CDR3 has 16 amino acids. CDR1 is LNHDA and CDR2 is SQIVND in the germline V gene (reference sequence). The V gene end was trimmed by 1 base and the J gene end by 3 bases; junction bases not matched to a gene: 6. Here the CDR3 reads CASSIGTGLKTDTQYF. The CDR3 coding sequence is TGTGCCAGTAGTATAGGGACAGGGCTCAAGACAGATACGCAGTATTTT.

This chain uses TRBV6-6 with TRBJ2-7, with 9 bases identical to TRBD1. The CDR3 length is 14 residues. The junction had 7 bases not matched to a gene; V was cut back by 6 bases and J by 4 bases. Germline assignment: CDR1 MNHNY and CDR2 SVGAGI (reference sequence). CDR3 nucleotides: TGTGCCAGCAGGACCGGGACAGGGCGTTACGAGCAGTACTTC. It encodes CASRTGTGRYEQYF.

The rearrangement uses TRBV5-4 and TRBJ1-5, with D possibly matching TRBD1 (5 bases). The germline V gene encodes CDR1 SGHNT and CDR2 YYREEE (reference sequence). CDR3 length: 15 residues. Trimming removed 2 bases at V and 1 base at J, with 10 bases between. The DNA for the CDR3 is TGTGCCAGCAGCTTCATAGGGGACAGCAATCAGCCCCAGCATTTT. Translating gives CASSFIGDSNQPQHF.

This chain connects TRBV4-3 to TRBJ2-3, with a possible D match to TRBD1 (7 bases). The CDR3 sequence is 16 residues long. Trimming took off 4 bases at V and 0 bases at J, with 14 bases between the two ends. CDR1 is LGHNA and CDR2 is YSLEER in the germline V gene. CDR3 in DNA: TGCGCCAGCAGCCTAAATTCAGGGGGGAGCACAGATACGCAGTATTTT. Residues: CASSLNSGGSTDTQYF.

The V gene is TRBV9, the J gene TRBJ2-1; 9 bases are shared with TRBD2. V lost 4 bases, J lost 3 bases, and 8 bases stayed unmatched. Germline values: CDR1 SGDLS, CDR2 YYNGEE. The CDR3 contains 16 residues. The CDR3 region has the DNA TGTGCCAGCAGCACCACAGCGGGAGGATTCTACAATGAGCAGTTCTTC. Its protein product is CASSTTAGGFYNEQFF.

The rearrangement links TRBV5-6 to TRBJ2-3; D may match TRBD1 or TRBD2 (5 bases each). CDR1 and CDR2 from the germline V gene are SGHDT and YYEEEE. The CDR3 is 11 amino acids. Trimming pared 3 bases from V and 6 bases from J, leaving 5 bases between. CDR3 region: CASSWDDTQYF. DNA for the CDR3: TGTGCCAGCAGCTGGGACGATACGCAGTATTTT.

V is TRBV7-8 and J is TRBJ2-1; D uncertain. The CDR3 runs 14 residues. Looked up from germline, CDR1 is SGHVS and CDR2 is FQNEAQ. Deletions cut 5 bases from V and 8 bases from J, with 16 bases between. In DNA form, the CDR3 reads TGTGCCAGCAGCGTACCCTGGAATACGGATGAGCAGTTCTTC. Amino acids: CASSVPWNTDEQFF.

This clone has ten or more counts. The chain employs TRBV11-2 and TRBJ2-7; D may correspond to TRBD1 or TRBD2 (5 bases each). The ends were cut back, 1 base at V and 6 bases at J, with 13 bases in the middle. The CDR3 has 14 residues. CDR1 and CDR2 from the germline V gene are SGHAT and FQNNGV. The chain's CDR3 is CASSLVSGAGEQYF. The CDR3 DNA reads TGTGCCAGCAGCTTAGTTTCTGGGGCGGGCGAGCAGTACTTC.

The genes are TRBV7-9 and TRBJ2-6, with no clear D. CDR3 length: 18 residues. Germline V gene sequence: CDR1 SEHNR, CDR2 FQNEAQ (reference sequence). Trimming removed 2 bases at V and 1 base at J, with 15 bases between. The chain's CDR3 is CASSLQSTVLSGANVLTF. The CDR3 region has the DNA TGTGCCAGCAGCTTACAAAGCACAGTATTATCTGGGGCCAACGTCCTGACTTTC.

This clone is a singleton in its sample. The chain combines TRBV9 with TRBJ2-5; 7 bases line up with TRBD2. Trimming at V came to 0 bases and at J to 4 bases, leaving 9 bases not matched to a gene. Germline CDR1 SGDLS, CDR2 YYNGEE. The CDR3 consists of 16 residues. The CDR3 bases are TGTGCCAGCAGCGTAGGACCCAGCGGGACCGGAGAGACCCAGTACTTC. Translation: CASSVGPSGTGETQYF.

This rearrangement joins TRBV27 to TRBJ1-1, with TRBD1 identical over 7 bases. The germline CDR1 and CDR2 sequences are MNHEY and SMNVEV (reference sequence). The V gene end was trimmed by 1 base and the J gene end by 4 bases; junction bases not matched to a gene: 6. This CDR3 contains 15 residues. CDR3 residues: CASSLLRGRGTEAFF. Here the CDR3 DNA reads TGTGCCAGCAGTTTATTAAGGGGGCGCGGCACTGAAGCTTTCTTT.